The next 25 T cell receptor beta chains were all read from a single sample in a study of blood T cell repertoires in COVID-19 (dated by TCRdb to the early 2020s). The library was prepared using the immunoSEQ multiplex PCR assay. TCRdb took this table from immuneACCESS and kept in-frame rearrangements with V and J called. Such tables lack part of the clones; where checked against another copy, unresolved V genes explain under half of the gap, and the rest is unexplained. The table for this sample lists approximately 270,000 clones; about 80% of them were counted only once. Clones ranked in the top ten supply about 9% of the sample. The sample comprised peripheral blood. The source is an older man with acute or convalescent COVID-19.

The chain links TRBV5-1 to TRBJ2-7; D perhaps matches TRBD2 (6 bases). V lost 7 bases and J 6 bases, leaving 14 bases between the germline ends. The V gene's germline CDR1 is SGHRS and CDR2 YFSETQ. The CDR3 contains 12 residues. CDR3 region: CASWGRTGEQYF. The CDR3 nucleotides are TGCGCCAGCTGGGGGAGGACCGGCGAGCAGTACTTC.

CDR3 sequence reads: CATSEGGLSNQPQHF. CDR3 nucleotides: TGTGCCACCAGCGAAGGGGGCTTAAGCAATCAGCCCCAGCATTTT. The J gene is TRBJ1-5, the V gene TRBV24-1; TRBD1 agrees at 7 bases. V shed 7 bases, J shed 1 base, and the junction held 6 bases outside the gene matches. CDR3 size: 15 residues. The germline V gene has CDR1 KGHDR and CDR2 SFDVKD.

This clone was seen a few times. Written as DNA, the CDR3 is TGTGCCAGCAGTTACTCGATTAGTCCGGATTCACCCCTCCACTTT. Translated: CASSYSISPDSPLHF. J is TRBJ1-6 and V is TRBV6-5; D gene unclear. The V gene lost 0 bases and the J gene lost 8 bases, with 11 bases spanning the gap. The CDR3 consists of 15 residues. CDR1 and CDR2 from the germline V gene are MNHEY and SVGAGI.

The sample holds a few counts of this clone. The CDR3 DNA reads TGTGCCAGCAGCCCTACGGGGGAGGGGGTAAATTCACCCCTCCACTTT. It specifies CASSPTGEGVNSPLHF. The chain uses TRBV9 and TRBJ1-6; TRBD1 is a possible D gene (6 bases). V was trimmed by 4 bases and J by 7 bases, leaving 18 bases between them. CDR3 length: 16 residues. The germline V gene has CDR1 SGDLS and CDR2 YYNGEE. Filled out from reference TRBV9 and TRBJ1-6, the complete variable domain reads DSGVTQTPKHLITATGQRVTLRCSPRSGDLSVYWYQQSLDQGLQFLIQYYNGEERAKGNILERFSAQQFPDLHSELNLSSLELGDSALYFCASSPTGEGVNSPLHFGNGTRLTVT.

The genes are TRBV28 and TRBJ1-4, with a possible D match to TRBD1 (6 bases). The CDR3 contains 15 residues. V gave up 8 bases and J gave up 2 bases, with 15 bases separating them. Germline V gene data show CDR1 as MDHEN and CDR2 as SYDVKM. CDR3 DNA: TGTGCCAGCGGGGGCAGCAAAGCGACTAATGAAAAACTGTTTTTT. Amino acid sequence: CASGGSKATNEKLFF.

This chain's CDR3 is CASSLKRGAMVETQYF. DNA of the CDR3: TGCGCCAGCAGCTTGAAGCGGGGAGCTATGGTGGAGACCCAGTACTTC. The V and J genes are TRBV5-1 and TRBJ2-5; 7 bases match TRBD2. The trim removed 1 base at V and 5 bases at J, leaving 11 bases unmatched. The CDR3 totals 16 residues. CDR1 is SGHRS, CDR2 YFSETQ, per germline.

This chain connects TRBV2 to TRBJ2-1, with 7 positions matching TRBD2. There are 15 residues in the CDR3. V shed 5 bases, J shed 4 bases, and the junction held 8 bases outside the gene matches. Germline V gives CDR1 SNHLY, CDR2 FYNNEI. CDR3 loop: CASSPQRGSYNEQFF. The CDR3 DNA reads TGTGCCAGCAGTCCACAGCGGGGATCATACAATGAGCAGTTCTTC. Complete variable domain (other parts from reference TRBV2 and TRBJ2-1): EPEVTQTPSHQVTQMGQEVILRCVPISNHLYFYWYRQILGQKVEFLVSFYNNEISEKSEIFDDQFSVERPDGSNFTLKIRSTKLEDSAMYFCASSPQRGSYNEQFFGPGTRLTVL.

This rearrangement joins TRBV2 to TRBJ1-1; possible D gene TRBD1, 6 bases. The CDR3 runs 14 residues. Germline V CDR1 and CDR2: SNHLY, FYNNEI. Between the trimmed V and J ends, which lost 4 bases and 4 bases, there was a span of 13 bases. The CDR3 spells CASSGWGPGTEAFF. As DNA, the CDR3 is TGTGCCAGCAGTGGGTGGGGGCCTGGCACTGAAGCTTTCTTT. The full variable domain, its missing parts supplied by reference TRBV2 and TRBJ1-1, is EPEVTQTPSHQVTQMGQEVILRCVPISNHLYFYWYRQILGQKVEFLVSFYNNEISEKSEIFDDQFSVERPDGSNFTLKIRSTKLEDSAMYFCASSGWGPGTEAFFGQGTRLTVV.

V usage is TRBV6-6 and J usage is TRBJ1-1; a possible D gene is TRBD1 (5 bases). Trimming took 5 bases from V and 0 from J, leaving 19 bases between them. The length of the CDR3 is 17 residues. From germline, CDR1 is MNHNY and CDR2 SVGAGI (reference sequence). The CDR3 coding sequence is TGTGCCAGCAGTCCTCAGACCTACGGGACTTTGAACACTGAAGCTTTCTTT. This translates into CASSPQTYGTLNTEAFF.

V and J are TRBV3-1 (or the pseudogene TRBV3-2) and TRBJ2-3; 8 nucleotides align to TRBD1. Germline lookup yields CDR1 LGHDT and CDR2 YNNKEL (reference sequence). The CDR3 runs 16 residues. Trimming removed 0 bases from V and 3 bases from J; junction bases left unmatched: 5. The CDR3 DNA is TGTGCCAGCAGCCAAGACTGGGACAGGTTTACAGATACGCAGTATTTT. Its protein product is CASSQDWDRFTDTQYF.

This clone was counted a few times. The CDR3 DNA sequence: TGTGCCAGCAGTTACTTACTAGCGGGGGGGGCAGATACGCAGTATTTT. Protein product: CASSYLLAGGADTQYF. The V gene is TRBV6-5, the J gene TRBJ2-3, with TRBD2 identical over 13 bases. Germline V lookup: CDR1 MNHEY, CDR2 SVGAGI. The CDR3 is 16 residues long. V gave up 1 base and J gave up 4 bases; unmatched junction bases: 2.

In nucleotides, the CDR3 is TGTGCCAGCAGTTACTCGTCCGGGACAGGGTCGACTGAAGCTTTCTTT. Residues: CASSYSSGTGSTEAFF. The rearrangement uses TRBV6-6 and TRBJ1-1; 9 bases map to TRBD1. The J segment lost 5 bases and the V segment lost 0 bases, leaving 7 bases of the junction unmatched. Germline V gene lookup returns CDR1 MNHNY and CDR2 SVGAGI (reference sequence). The CDR3 totals 16 residues.

This chain joins TRBV28 and TRBJ2-1; a weak D match, TRBD1 (5 bases). The CDR3 loop spans 11 amino acids. Between the trimmed V and J ends, which lost 6 bases and 8 bases, there was a span of 8 bases. Germline V gene data show CDR1 as MDHEN and CDR2 as SYDVKM. The CDR3 here is CASRGHYEQFF. The CDR3 DNA follows: TGTGCCAGCAGAGGACACTATGAGCAGTTCTTC.

This clone was observed a single time. This rearrangement joins TRBV18 to TRBJ2-7, with D possibly matching TRBD1 (5 bases). Trimming shortened V by 3 bases and J by 2 bases, and 11 bases separated the two germline ends. The CDR3 has 14 amino acids. Germline V lookup: CDR1 KGHSH, CDR2 LQKENI. This chain's CDR3 is CASSPQGGPYEQYF. The CDR3 bases are TGTGCCAGCTCACCCCAGGGTGGCCCCTACGAGCAGTACTTC.

This rearrangement joins TRBV7-9 to TRBJ1-4; a weak D match, TRBD1 (5 bases). Germline V gene sequence: CDR1 SEHNR, CDR2 FQNEAQ (reference sequence). The CDR3 runs 14 residues. The ends were cut back, 5 bases at V and 8 bases at J, with 15 bases in the middle. CDR3 loop: CASSRLGGVEKLFF. The DNA for the CDR3 is TGTGCCAGCAGCAGGCTCGGGGGGGTCGAAAAACTGTTTTTT.

The chain links TRBV10-3 to TRBJ2-7; TRBD1 matches 8 bases. The V segment lost 2 bases and the J segment 0 bases; nucleotides outside the gene matches: 12. This CDR3 spans 18 amino acids. Germline V gene data show CDR1 as ENHRY and CDR2 as SYGVKD. CDR3 DNA: TGTGCCATCAGTGAGAATCGTCCAAGGACAGGGTACTCCTACGAGCAGTACTTC. This gives the protein CAISENRPRTGYSYEQYF.

This chain connects TRBV11-3 to TRBJ1-1; 9 bases match TRBD1. Per the germline V gene, CDR1 is SGHNT and CDR2 is YENEEA. With V trimmed by 5 bases and J by 0 bases, 10 bases remained unmatched. The CDR3 spans 17 residues. The CDR3 DNA follows: TGTGCCAGCAGCCCCGGGACAGGGAGTTGGATGAACACTGAAGCTTTCTTT. Its translation: CASSPGTGSWMNTEAFF.

This chain links TRBV7-2 with TRBJ1-4, with a tentative D call TRBD1 (6 bases). The CDR3 is 16 residues long. V lost 1 base to trimming and J lost 5 bases, with 14 bases between them. Germline CDR1 and CDR2: SGHTA and FQGNSA. The CDR3 nucleotides read TGTGCCAGCAGCTTAGGATTAAGGGGGGGAAATGAAAAACTGTTTTTT. Its protein is CASSLGLRGGNEKLFF.

This chain links TRBV9 with TRBJ1-3; 7 bases line up with TRBD1. The germline CDR1 and CDR2 sequences are SGDLS and YYNGEE. Losses at the gene ends were 4 bases for V and 1 base for J; bases not matched to a gene: 2. The CDR3 has 14 amino acids. DNA for the CDR3: TGTGCCAGCAGCTTGGGACAGTCTGGAAACACCATATATTTT. Encoded protein: CASSLGQSGNTIYF.

As for this clone: A read error may account for a junction end that differs from germline. V is TRBV3-1 (or the pseudogene TRBV3-2) and J is TRBJ1-2; 8 bases match TRBD1. This CDR3 region has 19 residues. CDR1 and CDR2 (germline): LGHDT, YNNKEL (reference sequence). CDR3 DNA: TGTGCCAGCAGCGAAGATTGGCGCAGGGTGGCAGGGGGCCGCTATGGCTACACCTTC. Its translation: CASSEDWRRVAGGRYGYTF.

V and J are TRBV4-1 and TRBJ2-1; D may be TRBD2 (5 bases). Trimming took off 0 bases at V and 4 bases at J, with 13 bases between the two ends. This CDR3 is 16 amino acids long. Per germline, CDR1 MGHRA and CDR2 YSYEKL. CDR3: CASSQDPTPGYNEQFF. The CDR3 bases are TGCGCCAGCAGCCAAGATCCAACCCCGGGGTACAATGAGCAGTTCTTC.

The rearrangement uses TRBV7-8 and TRBJ2-2, with 14 bases that match TRBD2. Germline CDR1 and CDR2: SGHVS and FQNEAQ. This CDR3 has 16 amino acids. V lost 3 bases to trimming and J lost 4 bases; unmatched junction nucleotides: 1. CDR3 sequence: CASSLTSGRATGELFF. In DNA form, the CDR3 reads TGTGCCAGCAGCTTGACTAGCGGGAGGGCCACCGGGGAGCTGTTTTTT.

On this clone itself: This sample also contains other DNA sequences that code for the same CDR3. This sequence joins TRBV5-1 and TRBJ2-2; D remains ambiguous. Germline V CDR1 and CDR2: SGHRS, YFSETQ. The CDR3 loop spans 15 amino acids. Trimming cost V 0 bases and J 1 base, with 7 bases left between them. For the CDR3, the DNA is TGCGCCAGCAGCTTGGCCCCAGGGAACACCGGGGAGCTGTTTTTT. It yields the protein CASSLAPGNTGELFF. The variable domain in full, with the rest retrieved from reference TRBV5-1 and TRBJ2-2, is KAGVTQTPRYLIKTRGQQVTLSCSPISGHRSVSWYQQTPGQGLQFLFEYFSETQRNKGNFPGRFSGRQFSNSRSEMNVSTLELGDSALYLCASSLAPGNTGELFFGEGSRLTVL.

The V gene is TRBV19, the J gene TRBJ2-7; D is perhaps TRBD2 (5 bases). CDR1 is LNHDA and CDR2 is SQIVND in the germline V gene (reference sequence). The CDR3 has 15 amino acids. With 6 bases removed from V and 9 bases from J, the gap between germline ends came to 24 bases. As DNA, the CDR3 is TGTGCCAGTAGCCCCCCCGGTCAGGTCCATGGAGGGCAGTACTTC. Translated, it gives CASSPPGQVHGGQYF.

In this sample, this clone turned up a few times. The rearrangement uses TRBV27 and TRBJ1-2, with 12 bases lining up with TRBD1. The CDR3 totals 18 residues. Germline CDR1 reads MNHEY; CDR2 reads SMNVEV (reference sequence). J gave up 4 bases and V 5 bases, and 14 bases lay outside the gene matches. The CDR3 region is CASSLRPGQGARGYGYTF. The CDR3, as DNA: TGTGCCAGCAGTCTTCGGCCGGGACAGGGGGCGCGAGGCTATGGCTACACCTTC.